This record looks at one TCR beta chain sequence and its context. CDR3 length: 14 amino acids. V gave up 5 bases and J gave up 1 base, with 11 bases separating them. In germline, CDR1 is KGHSH, CDR2 LQKENI. The sample originates from a study of blood T cell repertoires in COVID-19. About the study: Specimens from acute and convalescent COVID-19 originated in the United States, Italy and Spain.

The assay was immunoSEQ multiplex PCR, and TCRdb's table has in-frame clones only and misses some. The sample shows some 50,000 clones, approximately 84% of them seen only once. The TCR sequence derives from a human donor in a cohort sampled during active COVID-19. Sequencing input: peripheral blood. The chain uses TRBV18 and TRBJ1-2; TRBD1 is a possible D gene (6 bases). The CDR3 spells CASSGGSLNYGYTF. The CDR3 coding sequence is TGTGCCAGCTCAGGGGGCAGCCTTAACTATGGCTACACCTTC.